This is a list of T cell receptor beta chains from one sample in a study of vaccination effects on CD4 cells after COVID-19. Their antigens are not known. The method was immunoSEQ multiplex PCR; TCRdb's version includes in-frame clones alone and lacks a portion of them. This sample has around 26,000 clones, with approximately 80% found just once. The sample in question was CD4+ T cells from PBMCs cultured with HCoV-NL63 spike peptides, obtained before COVID-19 vaccination. The source is a human donor who had a prior SARS-CoV-2 infection. CDR3s leave out the opening cysteine and the closing phenylalanine or tryptophan.

V gene: TRBV7-3; CDR3 protein: ASSLRGGTGELF
V gene: TRBV18; CDR3 protein: ASSPRQGIAYEQY
V gene: TRBV3-1/TRBV3-2; CDR3 protein: ASSQGVAGGHYEQY
V gene: TRBV28; CDR3 protein: ASSSTGDRIQPQH
V gene: TRBV27; CDR3 protein: ASRPSGAETQY
V gene: TRBV5-4; CDR3 protein: ASSSYRTGENTEAF
V gene: TRBV6-2/TRBV6-3; CDR3 protein: ASSAAGGPHLDEQF
V gene: TRBV28; CDR3 protein: ASGALDGYEKLF
V gene: TRBV24-1; CDR3 protein: ATSDSVTGETQY
V gene: TRBV7-3; CDR3 protein: ASSLSGTSTGELF
V gene: TRBV2; CDR3 protein: ASSPGTGNYEQY
V gene: TRBV6-2/TRBV6-3; CDR3 protein: ASSYWTSGGYLDTQY
V gene: TRBV18; CDR3 protein: ASSPIGGGTDTQY
V gene: TRBV24-1; CDR3 protein: ATSDSGQGFYEQF
V gene: TRBV5-4; CDR3 protein: ASDTGGRETQY
V gene: TRBV28; CDR3 protein: ASRGLAAQRYEQY